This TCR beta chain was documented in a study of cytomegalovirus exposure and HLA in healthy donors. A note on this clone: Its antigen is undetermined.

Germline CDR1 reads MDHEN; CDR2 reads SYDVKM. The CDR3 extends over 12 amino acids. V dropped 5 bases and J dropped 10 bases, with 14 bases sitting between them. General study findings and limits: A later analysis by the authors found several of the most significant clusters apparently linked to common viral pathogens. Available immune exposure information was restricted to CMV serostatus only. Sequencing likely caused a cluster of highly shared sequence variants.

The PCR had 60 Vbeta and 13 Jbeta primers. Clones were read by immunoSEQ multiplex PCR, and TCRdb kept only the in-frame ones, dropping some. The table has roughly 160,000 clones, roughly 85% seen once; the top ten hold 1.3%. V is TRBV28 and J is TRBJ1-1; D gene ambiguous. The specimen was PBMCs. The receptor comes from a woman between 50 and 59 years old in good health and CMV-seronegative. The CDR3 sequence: CASSLSGSAAFF. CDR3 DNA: TGTGCCAGCAGTCTTTCAGGCTCCGCAGCTTTCTTT.